This T cell receptor (beta chain) was observed in a study of shared clonotypes between healthy human individuals. The CDR3 length is 11 residues. Germline V gene data show CDR1 as SQVTM and CDR2 as ANQGSEA. V gave up 6 bases and J gave up 8 bases, with 13 bases separating them. The run depth of the assay was deep. Source study methods: Junction-only sequences without quality scores came from ImmunoSEQ, so filtering differed. Assay: immunoSEQ multiplex PCR; the TCRdb copy retains only in-frame clones and omits some. V, J and clone size reflect that table, while D and trimming were determined from the DNA. Of 950,000 to 1,300,000 clones in the sample, 70% to 80% were seen once. Participating donors were healthy, HIV-negative adults free of recent acute infections or vaccinations. Notes on this clone: The target antigen is unknown.

Study conclusions and caveats: Generally, naive subsets (rather than memory subsets) showed larger estimated richness.

What was sequenced was memory CD4+ T cells sorted from blood. Subset here: CD45RA-negative fraction. This clonotype was obtained from a young man in good health. The gene calls are TRBV29-1 and TRBJ1-1, with D maybe TRBD1 (5 bases). The CDR3 is CSVSGLGEAFF. CDR3 nucleotide sequence: TGCAGCGTCTCAGGGTTGGGGGAAGCTTTCTTT.